These 27 T cell receptor beta chains were sequenced from one sample in a study of OX40 agonist ivuxolimab in advanced cancers. The repertoire was sequenced with immunoSEQ multiplex PCR; TCRdb's copy has only in-frame clones and lacks some. Of fewer than 120,000 clones listed, approximately 89% are singletons. Sequenced here: CD4+ or CD8+ T cells sorted from blood, sampled in a trial of the OX40 agonist ivuxolimab. The receptor set was obtained from an adult with an advanced solid tumor such as melanoma, head and neck, liver or kidney cancer.

This chain links TRBV7-9 with TRBJ1-2, with D perhaps matching TRBD1 (6 bases). The CDR3 has 12 residues. Germline lookup yields CDR1 SEHNR and CDR2 FQNEAQ (reference sequence). V lost 3 bases and J 8 bases, leaving 10 bases between the germline ends. CDR3 loop: CASSLGDMGYTF. CDR3 in DNA: TGTGCCAGCAGCTTGGGGGACATGGGCTACACCTTC.

This clone has a handful of counts. The V call is TRBV4-3, the J call TRBJ1-6; TRBD1 is a possible D gene (5 bases). The CDR3 extends over 14 amino acids. V gave up 4 bases and J gave up 6 bases, with 10 bases separating them. Germline-derived CDR1 and CDR2 are LGHNA and YSLEER. The CDR3 reads CASSLGTANSPLHF. CDR3 DNA sequence: TGCGCCAGCAGCCTTGGGACGGCTAATTCACCCCTCCACTTT.

V and J are TRBV7-9 and TRBJ2-5; a weak D match, TRBD1 (5 bases). Trimming cost V 2 bases and J 5 bases, with 18 bases left between them. The CDR3 is made up of 16 amino acids. Germline V gene lookup returns CDR1 SEHNR and CDR2 FQNEAQ (reference sequence). In DNA, the CDR3 is TGTGCCAGCAGCTTATTAGTACAGGCCTTTGCGGAGACCCAGTACTTC. Encoded protein: CASSLLVQAFAETQYF.

The chain has TRBV6-4 and TRBJ1-2; D not certain. Germline assignment: CDR1 MRHNA and CDR2 SNTAGT. The length of the CDR3 is 13 residues. V lost 3 bases to trimming and J lost 6 bases, with 11 bases between them. The CDR3 nucleotides read TGTGCCAGCAGTGAATCCGGGGAGGATGGCTACACCTTC. It translates to CASSESGEDGYTF.

The rearrangement uses TRBV5-6 and TRBJ2-1, with 9 bases fitting TRBD2. Germline-derived CDR1 and CDR2 are SGHDT and YYEEEE. The CDR3 is 16 residues long. The V gene end was trimmed by 2 bases and the J gene end by 5 bases; junction bases not matched to a gene: 8. CDR3 amino acids: CASSLPGTSKDNEQFF. The CDR3 coding sequence is TGTGCCAGCAGCTTACCCGGGACTAGCAAAGACAATGAGCAGTTCTTC.

This chain connects TRBV7-2 to TRBJ1-2; D unclear. This CDR3 spans 14 amino acids. V lost 0 bases and J lost 0, with 5 bases in between. Looked up from germline, CDR1 is SGHTA and CDR2 is FQGNSA. The CDR3 coding sequence is TGTGCCAGCAGCTTAGCTACAGCTAACTATGGCTACACCTTC. It is translated as CASSLATANYGYTF. The whole variable domain, remainder taken from reference TRBV7-2 and TRBJ1-2, is GAGVSQSPSNKVTEKGKDVELRCDPISGHTALYWYRQSLGQGLEFLIYFQGNSAPDKSGLPSDRFSAERTGGSVSTLTIQRTQQEDSAVYLCASSLATANYGYTFGSGTRLTVV.

V usage is TRBV4-2 and J usage is TRBJ1-4; 8 bases map to TRBD1. Looked up from germline, CDR1 is LGHNA and CDR2 is YNFKEQ. The CDR3 has 15 amino acids. Trimming cost V 4 bases and J 8 bases; bases outside gene matches: 9. CDR3 in amino acids: CASSRMGQEEEKLFF. In DNA, the CDR3 is TGTGCCAGCAGCCGAATGGGACAGGAGGAAGAAAAACTGTTTTTT.

This chain joins TRBV7-6 and TRBJ2-3; D is undetermined. Germline CDR1 reads SGHVS; CDR2 reads FNYEAQ. V was cut by 1 base and J by 6 bases, with 8 bases left in between. CDR3 length equals 13 residues. The DNA of the CDR3 is TGTGCCAGCAGCTTAGTGTTTAGGGATACGCAGTATTTT. Translation gives CASSLVFRDTQYF.

The chain links TRBV19 to TRBJ2-1; the D call may be TRBD1 or TRBD2 (6 bases each). Looked up from germline, CDR1 is LNHDA and CDR2 is SQIVND (reference sequence). Trimming took 1 base from V and 3 from J, leaving 13 bases between them. This CDR3 has 16 residues. CDR3 coding DNA: TGTGCCAGTAGTATAGGGGGGGCCCTGGGCTACAATGAGCAGTTCTTC. It is translated as CASSIGGALGYNEQFF.

This chain uses TRBV4-3 with TRBJ2-3; 15 bases fit TRBD2. The CDR3 runs to 20 residues. Germline V gene data show CDR1 as LGHNA and CDR2 as YSLEER. V shed 0 bases and J 7 bases; nucleotides not matched to a gene: 14. CDR3 sequence reads: CASSQDVAAGLAGGRNTQYF. The CDR3 DNA follows: TGCGCCAGCAGCCAAGATGTGGCCGCGGGACTAGCGGGAGGCCGAAATACGCAGTATTTT.

V gene TRBV25-1 combines with J gene TRBJ1-4; tentatively, D is TRBD1 (6 bases). V dropped 6 bases and J dropped 8 bases, with 13 bases sitting between them. The CDR3 spans 13 residues. Germline-derived CDR1 and CDR2 are MGHDK and SYGVNS. The CDR3 DNA follows: TGTGCCAGCAGGGACAGCTATGGGGAAAAACTGTTTTTT. It specifies CASRDSYGEKLFF.

This clone was detected only once. The CDR3 coding sequence is TGTGCCAGCAGTGATGTGGCGGGAGTTGGCACCGGGGAGCTGTTTTTT. Translated: CASSDVAGVGTGELFF. The rearrangement uses TRBV25-1 and TRBJ2-2, with 7 positions matching TRBD2. CDR1 and CDR2 (germline): MGHDK, SYGVNS. After removal of 3 bases from V and 4 bases from J, the junction contained 8 bases not matched to a gene. CDR3 length: 16 residues.

The J gene is TRBJ2-1, the V gene TRBV18, with TRBD1 matching over 7 bases. V gave up 2 bases and J gave up 7 bases; unmatched junction bases: 14. The CDR3 totals 17 residues. Germline V lookup: CDR1 KGHSH, CDR2 LQKENI. CDR3 in DNA: TGTGCCAGCTCACCAAATATCATCGGGACAGCTCAAAATGAGCAGTTCTTC. This encodes CASSPNIIGTAQNEQFF. Drawing the rest from reference TRBV18 and TRBJ2-1, the complete variable domain is NAGVMQNPRHLVRRRGQEARLRCSPMKGHSHVYWYRQLPEEGLKFMVYLQKENIIDESGMPKERFSAEFPKEGPSILRIQQVVRGDSAAYFCASSPNIIGTAQNEQFFGPGTRLTVL.

Comments on this clone: The same CDR3 is also encoded by other DNA sequences in this sample. The DNA of the CDR3 is TGTGCCAGCTCACCAGGACAGGGTAATCAGCCCCAGCATTTT. Translation gives CASSPGQGNQPQHF. The chain recombines TRBV18 with TRBJ1-5, with TRBD1 matching 8 bases. The CDR3 runs 14 residues. The trim removed 2 bases at V and 4 bases at J, leaving 1 base unmatched. Germline V gene lookup returns CDR1 KGHSH and CDR2 LQKENI.

The chain joins TRBV30 to TRBJ1-1; D call uncertain. Germline V gene lookup returns CDR1 GTSNPN and CDR2 SVGIG (reference sequence). Trimming stripped 4 bases from V and 0 bases from J, with 6 bases between. This CDR3 is 12 amino acids long. For the CDR3, the DNA is TGTGCCTGGATTCAAATGAACACTGAAGCTTTCTTT. Amino acid sequence: CAWIQMNTEAFF.

The J gene is TRBJ1-1, the V gene TRBV7-2; D is uncertain. Trimming took 1 base from V and 1 from J, leaving 4 bases between them. The CDR3 extends over 13 amino acids. From germline, CDR1 is SGHTA and CDR2 FQGNSA. CDR3 region: CASSLDRNTEAFF. CDR3 nucleotide sequence: TGTGCCAGCAGCTTAGACAGGAACACTGAAGCTTTCTTT.

This sequence joins TRBV7-2 and TRBJ2-7; TRBD1 matches 7 bases. CDR3 size: 14 residues. J lost 2 bases, V lost 5 bases, and 6 bases had no gene match. Germline assignment: CDR1 SGHTA and CDR2 FQGNSA. CDR3 residues: CASSNRQGTYEQYF. The CDR3 bases are TGTGCCAGCAGCAACCGACAGGGAACCTACGAGCAGTACTTC.

This clone was observed once. The rearrangement uses TRBV5-6 and TRBJ1-2, with D uncertain. Germline loops: CDR1 SGHDT, CDR2 YYEEEE. There are 13 residues in the CDR3. Trimming pared 1 base from V and 7 bases from J, leaving 11 bases between. The CDR3 loop reads CASSLSDSLGYTF. The DNA for the CDR3 is TGTGCCAGCAGCTTGTCAGACTCCCTTGGCTACACCTTC. The full variable domain, in which reference TRBV5-6 and TRBJ1-2 provide the parts outside the CDR3, is DAGVTQSPTHLIKTRGQQVTLRCSPKSGHDTVSWYQQALGQGPQFIFQYYEEEERQRGNFPDRFSGHQFPNYSSELNVNALLLGDSALYLCASSLSDSLGYTFGSGTRLTVV.

The chain employs TRBV9 and TRBJ1-3; D gene unclear. This CDR3 has 14 amino acids. With 2 bases removed from V and 2 bases from J, the gap between germline ends came to 8 bases. Germline V gives CDR1 SGDLS, CDR2 YYNGEE. CDR3 sequence (DNA): TGTGCCAGCAGCGTCGACGGTACTGGAAACACCATATATTTT. Protein: CASSVDGTGNTIYF.

The chain recombines TRBV7-2 with TRBJ1-5; D perhaps matches TRBD1 (5 bases). Germline V lookup: CDR1 SGHTA, CDR2 FQGNSA. V lost 4 bases and J lost 7, with 14 bases in between. The CDR3 runs to 14 residues. CDR3 nucleotide sequence: TGTGCCAGCAGCTCGACAGTGGTAGGACAGCCCCAGCATTTT. It yields the protein CASSSTVVGQPQHF.

The chain combines TRBV6-1 with TRBJ2-3; possibly TRBD1 for D (6 bases). Germline V gene sequence: CDR1 MNHNS, CDR2 SASEGT. The CDR3 is 14 residues long. V was pared by 8 bases and J by 0 bases, with 12 bases between. The CDR3 DNA follows: TGTGCCAGCCTGAAGGACAGTAGCACAGATACGCAGTATTTT. Its translation is CASLKDSSTDTQYF.

V usage is TRBV7-3 and J usage is TRBJ2-3; 8 nucleotides agree with TRBD2. The length of the CDR3 is 18 residues. Germline V gene data show CDR1 as SGHTA and CDR2 as FQGTGA. J gave up 3 bases and V 1 base, and 12 bases lay outside the gene matches. The CDR3 protein is CASSLIPQGSGSTDTQYF. The CDR3 DNA reads TGTGCCAGCAGCTTAATCCCTCAAGGGAGCGGGAGTACAGATACGCAGTATTTT.

The chain employs TRBV14 and TRBJ2-5; a possible D gene is TRBD2 (6 bases). CDR1 is SGHDN and CDR2 is FVKESK in the germline V gene. The CDR3 runs 13 residues. With 5 bases removed from V and 2 bases from J, the gap between germline ends came to 9 bases. The CDR3 nucleotides read TGTGCCAGCAGCGGGAGGCCACAAGAGACCCAGTACTTC. It codes for CASSGRPQETQYF.

The gene calls are TRBV7-8 and TRBJ1-2; TRBD1 might be the D (6 bases). With 1 base removed from V and 7 bases from J, the gap between germline ends came to 16 bases. The germline gives CDR1 SGHVS, CDR2 FQNEAQ. The CDR3 spans 15 residues. The CDR3 spells CASSLVQGPSAGYTF. For the CDR3, the DNA is TGTGCCAGCAGCTTAGTACAGGGCCCCTCGGCTGGCTACACCTTC. Together with reference TRBV7-8 and TRBJ1-2, the CDR3 gives the full variable domain: GAGVSQSPRYKVAKRGQDVALRCDPISGHVSLFWYQQALGQGPEFLTYFQNEAQLDKSGLPSDRFFAERPEGSVSTLKIQRTQQEDSAVYLCASSLVQGPSAGYTFGSGTRLTVV.

This CDR3 reads CAMQGSNYNEQFF. CDR3 DNA: TGTGCCATGCAGGGGTCCAACTACAATGAGCAGTTCTTC. This chain links TRBV10-3 with TRBJ2-1; TRBD1 is a possible D gene (6 bases). Germline lookup yields CDR1 ENHRY and CDR2 SYGVKD. The CDR3 is 13 residues long. Trimming removed 9 bases from V and 3 bases from J, with 12 bases in between.

The rearrangement joins TRBV6-6 to TRBJ2-7; D might be TRBD2 (7 bases). Trimming stripped 7 bases from V and 9 bases from J, with 19 bases between. From germline, CDR1 is MNHNY and CDR2 SVGAGI (reference sequence). This CDR3 is 13 amino acids long. In DNA, the CDR3 is TGTGCCAGCACGGCGAGGGGGGGTCTATGGCAGTACTTC. Translating it yields CASTARGGLWQYF.

The chain uses TRBV6-6 and TRBJ1-2; D is perhaps TRBD1 (5 bases). The CDR3 consists of 13 residues. The germline V gene encodes CDR1 MNHNY and CDR2 SVGAGI (reference sequence). Trimming pared 8 bases from V and 5 bases from J, leaving 15 bases between. This chain's CDR3 is CASAAGNWYGYTF. CDR3 DNA sequence: TGTGCCAGCGCGGCAGGGAATTGGTATGGCTACACCTTC.